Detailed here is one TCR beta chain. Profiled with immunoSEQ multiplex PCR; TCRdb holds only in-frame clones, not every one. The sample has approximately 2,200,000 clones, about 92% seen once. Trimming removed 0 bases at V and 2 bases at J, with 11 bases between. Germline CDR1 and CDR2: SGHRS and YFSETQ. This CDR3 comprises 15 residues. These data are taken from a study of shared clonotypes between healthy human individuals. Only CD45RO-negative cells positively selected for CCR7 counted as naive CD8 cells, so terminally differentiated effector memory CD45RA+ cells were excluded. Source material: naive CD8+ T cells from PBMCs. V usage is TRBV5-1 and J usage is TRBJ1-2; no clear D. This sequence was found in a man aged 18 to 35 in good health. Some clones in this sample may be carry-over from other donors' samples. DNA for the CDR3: TGCGCCAGCAGCTTGGTGGTGGCCGAAAACTATGGCTACACCTTC. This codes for CASSLVVAENYGYTF.